This entry lists 23 T cell receptor beta chains sequenced from one sample in a study of T cells in Graves' hyperthyroidism and ophthalmopathy. Amplification yielded TCR beta CDR3 regions, with RNA transcripts as the source. The TCR CDR3 was amplified in a first-round RT-PCR using the HTBI primer set. TCRdb reprocessed the multiplex PCR reads via MiXCR and lists one record per CDR3 protein. The table has fewer than 750,000 distinct CDR3 sequences, approximately 44% seen once. Sequencing was performed on peripheral blood or thyroid tissue (not recorded which). Receptors originate from a woman in her late teens or twenties with Graves' hyperthyroidism.

This clonotype came up many times. The chain is built from TRBV5-6 and TRBJ1-2, with D perhaps matching TRBD1 (5 bases). The CDR3 spans 15 residues. V was shortened by 4 bases and J by 2 bases, with 15 bases between the two germline ends. Germline V gene data show CDR1 as SGHDT and CDR2 as YYEEEE. The CDR3 spells CASSPARQRNYGYTF. Here the CDR3 DNA reads TGTGCCAGCAGCCCTGCCCGACAGAGAAACTATGGCTACACCTTC.

The V gene is TRBV15, the J gene TRBJ2-7; 7 bases fit TRBD1. The CDR3 extends over 15 amino acids. Unmatched junction bases numbered 10, after V lost 3 bases and J lost 5 bases. CDR1 LNHNV and CDR2 YYDKDF come from the germline V gene (reference sequence). In nucleotides, the CDR3 is TGTGCCACCAGCAGTCGGGACAGCCAAAGGGACGAGCAGTACTTC. It specifies CATSSRDSQRDEQYF.

The chain links TRBV7-9 to TRBJ1-4; a weak D match, TRBD1 (5 bases). Trimming took off 6 bases at V and 0 bases at J, with 11 bases between the two ends. The CDR3 totals 15 residues. Germline assignment: CDR1 SEHNR and CDR2 FQNEAQ (reference sequence). As DNA, the CDR3 is TGTGCCAGCAGTCCTATGGGGGCAACTAATGAAAAACTGTTTTTT. It encodes CASSPMGATNEKLFF.

This clonotype was picked up many times. The chain combines TRBV29-1 with TRBJ2-3, with 8 bases fitting TRBD1. Germline V lookup: CDR1 SQVTM, CDR2 ANQGSEA. CDR3 length: 13 amino acids. With V trimmed by 4 bases and J by 6 bases, 6 bases remained unmatched. CDR3 sequence: CSVAPGGRDTQYF. CDR3 nucleotides: TGCAGCGTTGCCCCAGGGGGCAGGGATACGCAGTATTTT.

A remark on this clonotype: A much larger clone differs from this one at a single base, so this may be a read error. The chain employs TRBV24-1 and TRBJ2-5; D assignment may be TRBD1 or TRBD2 (6 bases each). Trimming cost V 3 bases and J 5 bases, with 15 bases left between them. CDR1 and CDR2 from the germline V gene are KGHDR and SFDVKD. The CDR3 has 15 residues. CDR3 nucleotide sequence: TGTGCCACCAGTGATGGAGGGGGGCATCGGGAGACCCAGTACTTC. Translated: CATSDGGGHRETQYF.

In this sample, this clonotype turned up a few times. The gene calls are TRBV30 and TRBJ2-5; no reliable D call. The CDR3 totals 14 residues. Between the trimmed V and J ends, which lost 2 bases and 0 bases, there was a span of 10 bases. Germline values: CDR1 GTSNPN, CDR2 SVGIG (reference sequence). The CDR3 DNA reads TGTGCCTGGAGTCTGGGCCAATACCAAGAGACCCAGTACTTC. Amino acid sequence: CAWSLGQYQETQYF.

The chain links TRBV7-9 to TRBJ1-2; 8 nucleotides line up with TRBD1. V gave up 7 bases and J gave up 3 bases; unmatched junction bases: 13. The CDR3 has 16 residues. Germline V gives CDR1 SEHNR, CDR2 FQNEAQ (reference sequence). The CDR3 protein is CASTMRRTGTYYGYTF. CDR3 sequence (DNA): TGTGCCAGCACCATGAGGAGGACAGGGACCTACTATGGCTACACCTTC. The full variable domain, with the rest looked up from reference TRBV7-9 and TRBJ1-2, is DTGVSQNPRHKITKRGQNVTFRCDPISEHNRLYWYRQTLGQGPEFLTYFQNEAQLEKSRLLSDRFSAERPKGSFSTLEIQRTEQGDSAMYLCASTMRRTGTYYGYTFGSGTRLTVV.

The chain recombines TRBV2 with TRBJ2-1; D might be TRBD1 (6 bases). The germline V and J ends were trimmed by 6 bases and 9 bases, with 24 bases remaining between them. This CDR3 is built from 16 residues. Germline loops: CDR1 SNHLY, CDR2 FYNNEI. DNA for the CDR3: TGTGCCAGCAGCGCCAAAACGGGACAAAAGAGGGGTGAGCAGTTCTTC. This translates into CASSAKTGQKRGEQFF.

As regards this clonotype: Without the conserved terminal phenylalanine or tryptophan, this CDR3 likely stems from a read error. No DNA is shown, since the ends of the CDR3 on it are uncertain; the CDR3 is the one TCRdb lists. The chain combines TRBV20-1 with TRBJ1-2. From germline, CDR1 is DFQATT and CDR2 SNEGSKA (reference sequence). The CDR3 sequence runs 8 residues, both termini included. This chain's CDR3 is CSAPAGTS.

The genes are TRBV15 and TRBJ2-7; D may be TRBD2 (5 bases). V was pared by 5 bases and J by 7 bases, with 24 bases between. Germline V lookup: CDR1 LNHNV, CDR2 YYDKDF (reference sequence). The CDR3 has 16 residues. This CDR3 reads CATSVGRGSSYNEQYF. The CDR3 DNA reads TGTGCCACCAGCGTTGGACGGGGAAGCTCCTACAATGAGCAGTACTTC.

This clonotype has at least ten counts. The rearrangement links TRBV5-4 to TRBJ1-2; no reliable D call. This CDR3 spans 11 amino acids. Trimming pared 4 bases from V and 6 bases from J, leaving 7 bases between. The germline CDR1 and CDR2 sequences are SGHNT and YYREEE (reference sequence). The CDR3 region has the DNA TGTGCCAGCAGCCTTCGGGATGGCTACACCTTC. It yields the protein CASSLRDGYTF.

This clonotype was seen at least ten times. The chain carries TRBV6-1 and TRBJ2-7; D not resolved. The CDR3 sequence is 11 residues long. Germline loops: CDR1 MNHNS, CDR2 SASEGT. Trimming removed 2 bases from V and 6 bases from J, with 5 bases in between. Here the CDR3 DNA reads TGTGCCAGCAGTGAATTCGGCGAGCAGTACTTC. It translates to CASSEFGEQYF.

This clonotype was counted ten times or more. This chain links TRBV19 with TRBJ1-5, with a tentative D call TRBD1 (5 bases). V dropped 6 bases and J dropped 0 bases, with 12 bases sitting between them. CDR1 is LNHDA, CDR2 SQIVND, per germline (reference sequence). The CDR3 covers 15 residues. The CDR3 here is CASSPTEYSNQPQHF. The CDR3, as DNA: TGTGCCAGTAGCCCGACAGAATATAGCAATCAGCCCCAGCATTTT.

At least ten counts were recorded for this clonotype. V gene TRBV30 combines with J gene TRBJ1-1; tentative D call: TRBD1 (5 bases). CDR1 and CDR2 from the germline V gene are GTSNPN and SVGIG (reference sequence). V shed 2 bases and J shed 1 base, with 8 bases lying between them. The CDR3 runs to 13 residues. CDR3 sequence: CAWSNTGNTEAFF. CDR3 coding DNA: TGTGCCTGGAGTAATACAGGGAACACTGAAGCTTTCTTT. The full variable domain, its missing parts supplied by reference TRBV30 and TRBJ1-1, is SQTIHQWPATLVQPVGSPLSLECTVEGTSNPNLYWYRQAAGRGLQLLFYSVGIGQISSEVPQNLSASRPQDRQFILSSKKLLLSDSGFYLCAWSNTGNTEAFFGQGTRLTVV.

The V and J genes are TRBV29-1 and TRBJ1-1; TRBD1 agrees at 9 bases. CDR3 length: 14 residues. CDR1 is SQVTM and CDR2 is ANQGSEA in the germline V gene. V shed 7 bases, J shed 1 base, and the junction held 7 bases outside the gene matches. CDR3 residues: CSARQGGGNTEAFF. Here the CDR3 DNA reads TGCAGCGCTAGACAGGGGGGCGGGAACACTGAAGCTTTCTTT.

V usage is TRBV4-2 and J usage is TRBJ2-2, with 7 bases fitting TRBD2. CDR1 is LGHNA, CDR2 YNFKEQ, per germline. The length of the CDR3 is 15 residues. The ends lost 2 bases at V and 5 bases at J; junction bases unmatched: 5. The CDR3 spells CASSQPGGGTGELFF. In DNA form, the CDR3 reads TGTGCCAGCAGCCAACCTGGGGGAGGGACCGGGGAGCTGTTTTTT.

Note on this clonotype: The junction and the germline gene differ at one end; a read error may be behind it. This chain uses TRBV2 with TRBJ1-1, with D unclear. The CDR3 is made up of 13 amino acids. CDR1 is SNHLY and CDR2 is FYNNEI in the germline V gene. The CDR3 reads CASSSGMNTGAFF. The CDR3 DNA follows: TGTGCCAGCAGTAGCGGCATGAACACTGGAGCTTTCTTT.

The rearrangement links TRBV11-2 to TRBJ1-1; D unresolved. Germline V gene data show CDR1 as SGHAT and CDR2 as FQNNGV. The CDR3 length is 16 residues. The germline V and J ends were trimmed by 5 bases and 7 bases, with 23 bases remaining between them. Here the CDR3 reads CASSLRSQRFSGEAFF. CDR3 in DNA: TGTGCCAGCAGCCTACGTTCACAGAGGTTCTCGGGTGAAGCTTTCTTT. Full variable domain (missing parts from reference TRBV11-2 and TRBJ1-1): EAGVAQSPRYKIIEKRQSVAFWCNPISGHATLYWYQQILGQGPKLLIQFQNNGVVDDSQLPKDRFSAERLKGVDSTLKIQPAKLEDSAVYLCASSLRSQRFSGEAFFGQGTRLTVV.

This rearrangement joins TRBV7-3 to TRBJ2-7; tentative D call: TRBD1 (6 bases). This CDR3 region has 18 residues. Deletions cut 2 bases from V and 5 bases from J, with 25 bases between. Germline V gene lookup returns CDR1 SGHTA and CDR2 FQGTGA. CDR3 DNA sequence: TGTGCCAGCAGCTTAGGGCCAGGGGCCTTCTACCTCGGGGACGAGCAGTACTTC. Protein: CASSLGPGAFYLGDEQYF.

This clonotype came up once. A read error may explain this, as a much larger clone is one base away. V and J are TRBV11-3 and TRBJ1-1; maybe TRBD1 (5 bases). This CDR3 contains 14 residues. CDR1 is SGHNT and CDR2 is YENEEA in the germline V gene. CDR3 DNA: TGTGCCAGCAGCTTATGGGGGATGAACACTGAAGCTTCCTTT. It yields the protein CASSLWGMNTEASF.

This clonotype was counted a single time. V gene TRBV20-1 combines with J gene TRBJ2-1; D gene unclear. The V and J ends lost 6 bases and 0 bases respectively, with 18 bases between them. Germline CDR1 reads DFQATT; CDR2 reads SNEGSKA (reference sequence). The length of the CDR3 is 16 residues. CDR3 nucleotides: TGCAGTGCCCATCCCCTGGTCTCAGTCTCCTACAATGAGCAGTTCTTC. Protein: CSAHPLVSVSYNEQFF.

The chain recombines TRBV7-3 with TRBJ2-5, with 9 bases fitting TRBD1. Germline trimming cut 5 bases from V and 5 bases from J; bases unmatched to any gene: 3. The CDR3 has 13 amino acids. Germline CDR1 reads SGHTA; CDR2 reads FQGTGA. CDR3 residues: CASSQGTGETQYF. The CDR3 DNA follows: TGTGCCAGCAGCCAAGGGACAGGGGAGACCCAGTACTTC.

This clonotype was found many times. The chain employs TRBV5-1 and TRBJ1-6; 7 bases fit TRBD1. J was trimmed by 6 bases and V by 4 bases; bases with no gene match: 7. This CDR3 has 15 amino acids. The germline V gene encodes CDR1 SGHRS and CDR2 YFSETQ. This CDR3 is CASSILTGSNSPLHF. CDR3 coding DNA: TGCGCCAGCAGCATCTTGACAGGGAGTAATTCACCCCTCCACTTT.